What follows are 30 T cell receptor beta chains derived from one specimen sequenced in a study of blood T cell repertoires in COVID-19. The method was immunoSEQ multiplex PCR; TCRdb's version includes in-frame clones alone and lacks a portion of them. The repertoire holds about 120,000 clones, with around four fifths as singletons. The material sequenced was peripheral blood. All receptors come from a young man with acute or convalescent COVID-19.

The V call is TRBV18, the J call TRBJ1-1; D is perhaps TRBD1 (6 bases). V was shortened by 6 bases and J by 0 bases, with 11 bases between the two germline ends. Per germline, CDR1 KGHSH and CDR2 LQKENI. CDR3 length: 14 residues. The CDR3 sequence: CASSQAGVNTEAFF. CDR3 DNA: TGTGCCAGCTCGCAGGCAGGGGTGAACACTGAAGCTTTCTTT.

The V and J genes are TRBV6-6 and TRBJ2-7, with 7 bases fitting TRBD1. Germline CDR1 MNHNY, CDR2 SVGAGI (reference sequence). The ends lost 7 bases at V and 0 bases at J; junction bases unmatched: 9. This CDR3 is built from 15 residues. The CDR3 sequence is CASISRGKLSYEQYF. DNA of the CDR3: TGTGCCAGCATTTCCAGGGGGAAACTCTCCTACGAGCAGTACTTC.

The J gene is TRBJ1-3, the V gene TRBV12-3 or TRBV12-4, with D unclear. CDR3 length equals 12 residues. V lost 7 bases and J lost 7, with 11 bases in between. The CDR3 nucleotides are TGTGCCAGCACCCAACACTATAACACCATATATTTT. This translates into CASTQHYNTIYF.

V usage is TRBV6-5 and J usage is TRBJ1-1; D is unclear. V dropped 6 bases and J dropped 7 bases, with 18 bases sitting between them. Germline CDR1 and CDR2: MNHEY and SVGAGI. The CDR3 has 14 amino acids. CDR3 nucleotides: TGTGCCAGCAGAACCGCCGGCGGCCGGGGTGAAGCTTTCTTT. Amino acid sequence: CASRTAGGRGEAFF.

V and J are TRBV2 and TRBJ1-1; D is unclear. This CDR3 is built from 13 residues. Germline CDR1 SNHLY, CDR2 FYNNEI. V was cut by 6 bases and J by 3 bases, with 11 bases left in between. CDR3 sequence: CASSGSRDTEAFF. CDR3 in DNA: TGTGCCAGCAGCGGGAGCCGGGACACTGAAGCTTTCTTT.

J is TRBJ1-3 and V is TRBV2; weak D call: TRBD1 (6 bases). V shed 10 bases and J shed 0 bases, with 13 bases lying between them. This CDR3 is 14 amino acids long. Germline CDR1 and CDR2: SNHLY and FYNNEI. The CDR3 sequence: CAKQGDASGNTIYF. CDR3 bases: TGTGCCAAACAGGGTGATGCCTCTGGAAACACCATATATTTT.

The genes are TRBV2 and TRBJ1-5; 7 nucleotides line up with TRBD1. The CDR3 spans 13 residues. The germline V gene has CDR1 SNHLY and CDR2 FYNNEI. V was pared by 4 bases and J by 6 bases, with 3 bases of the junction left unmatched. The chain's CDR3 is CASSGRTGQPQHF. CDR3 DNA sequence: TGTGCCAGCAGTGGGCGGACAGGTCAGCCCCAGCATTTT. Complete variable domain (other parts from reference TRBV2 and TRBJ1-5): EPEVTQTPSHQVTQMGQEVILRCVPISNHLYFYWYRQILGQKVEFLVSFYNNEISEKSEIFDDQFSVERPDGSNFTLKIRSTKLEDSAMYFCASSGRTGQPQHFGDGTRLSIL.

The rearrangement uses TRBV6-5 and TRBJ1-5; 10 nucleotides align to TRBD1. The J segment lost 1 base and the V segment lost 5 bases, leaving 2 bases of the junction unmatched. The germline gives CDR1 MNHEY, CDR2 SVGAGI. The CDR3 length is 15 residues. In nucleotides, the CDR3 is TGTGCCAGCAGTAAGACAGGGGGCAGCAATCAGCCCCAGCATTTT. The encoded protein is CASSKTGGSNQPQHF.

This chain uses TRBV19 with TRBJ1-1; D might be TRBD1 (5 bases). CDR1 is LNHDA, CDR2 SQIVND, per germline (reference sequence). The CDR3 extends over 13 amino acids. V lost 6 bases and J lost 5, with 13 bases in between. The CDR3 sequence is CASSSGGGTEAFF. The DNA of the CDR3 is TGTGCCAGTAGCTCTGGGGGAGGGACTGAAGCTTTCTTT.

The chain carries TRBV6-5 and TRBJ2-7, with 8 bases matching TRBD2. Germline V gene data show CDR1 as MNHEY and CDR2 as SVGAGI. The V segment lost 5 bases and the J segment 6 bases; nucleotides outside the gene matches: 12. This CDR3 comprises 15 residues. This chain's CDR3 is CASSPGGNLHVEQYV. CDR3 in DNA: TGTGCCAGCAGTCCGGGGGGGAACCTACATGTCGAGCAGTACGTC.

The chain uses TRBV4-1 and TRBJ1-1; the D gene is possibly TRBD1 (6 bases). CDR1 and CDR2 from the germline V gene are MGHRA and YSYEKL. The CDR3 runs to 15 residues. The V end was cut by 7 bases, the J end by 4 bases, with 19 bases between. CDR3 in DNA: TGCGCCAGCACCCAGGGGTACAGGGTTAGCACTGAAGCTTTCTTT. The encoded protein is CASTQGYRVSTEAFF.

The chain carries TRBV19 and TRBJ1-3; D call uncertain. The V and J ends lost 5 bases and 0 bases respectively, with 14 bases between them. The CDR3 contains 16 residues. Per germline, CDR1 LNHDA and CDR2 SQIVND (reference sequence). DNA of the CDR3: TGTGCCAGTAGTTACCCCCCGGGAAGCTCTGGAAACACCATATATTTT. It specifies CASSYPPGSSGNTIYF.

The J gene is TRBJ1-4, the V gene TRBV7-2, with D perhaps matching TRBD1 (6 bases). Trimming took 6 bases from V and 8 from J, leaving 13 bases between them. The CDR3 has 13 amino acids. Germline V lookup: CDR1 SGHTA, CDR2 FQGNSA. CDR3 nucleotides: TGTGCCAGCAGTCGGCGGGGGGGCGAAAAACTGTTTTTT. It is translated as CASSRRGGEKLFF.

This sequence joins TRBV30 and TRBJ1-2; D is perhaps TRBD1 (6 bases). Trimming cost V 4 bases and J 6 bases, with 9 bases left between them. The CDR3 runs to 11 residues. Germline V gene sequence: CDR1 GTSNPN, CDR2 SVGIG (reference sequence). Written as DNA, the CDR3 is TGTGCCTGGATCAGGGGCAATGGCTACACCTTC. Translated: CAWIRGNGYTF.

The rearrangement links TRBV6-6 to TRBJ1-3; D remains ambiguous. Germline values: CDR1 MNHNY, CDR2 SVGAGI (reference sequence). The CDR3 length is 19 residues. Deletions cut 6 bases from V and 10 bases from J, with 34 bases between. The CDR3 DNA follows: TGTGCCAGCAGCTACAGCGTTAGGCTAGTCCCCTCTAACCGGAAGACCATATATTTT. Its protein is CASSYSVRLVPSNRKTIYF.

The chain recombines TRBV18 with TRBJ2-3; perhaps TRBD1 as D (5 bases). Trimming took off 0 bases at V and 9 bases at J, with 13 bases between the two ends. Germline loops: CDR1 KGHSH, CDR2 LQKENI. This CDR3 has 14 amino acids. As DNA, the CDR3 is TGTGCCAGCTCACCACCGGGGCTCCTCTACACGCAGTATTTT. This codes for CASSPPGLLYTQYF.

The V and J genes are TRBV10-3 and TRBJ1-1, with D perhaps matching TRBD1 (6 bases). The ends were cut back, 5 bases at V and 6 bases at J, with 19 bases in the middle. The germline CDR1 and CDR2 sequences are ENHRY and SYGVKD. This CDR3 comprises 15 residues. This CDR3 is CAISLGAGFMAEAFF. CDR3 DNA sequence: TGTGCCATCAGTCTGGGGGCAGGGTTTATGGCTGAAGCTTTCTTT.

This chain joins TRBV5-1 and TRBJ1-2, with unresolved D. Germline V lookup: CDR1 SGHRS, CDR2 YFSETQ. This CDR3 spans 15 amino acids. Trimming removed 0 bases from V and 7 bases from J, with 16 bases in between. As DNA, the CDR3 is TGCGCCAGCAGCTTGGCCCTGGATTCCCCTAGTGGCTACACCTTC. It codes for CASSLALDSPSGYTF.

Details on this clone: This same CDR3 is encoded by further DNA sequences in the sample. V and J are TRBV27 and TRBJ1-6; no firm D call. This CDR3 region has 13 residues. CDR1 is MNHEY and CDR2 is SMNVEV in the germline V gene (reference sequence). Between the trimmed V and J ends, which lost 3 bases and 7 bases, there was a span of 7 bases. The CDR3 reads CASSLAGNSPLHF. DNA of the CDR3: TGTGCCAGCAGTTTGGCAGGAAATTCACCCCTCCACTTT.

The rearrangement joins TRBV6-5 to TRBJ2-2; D gene uncertain. CDR1 is MNHEY and CDR2 is SVGAGI in the germline V gene. Trimming stripped 4 bases from V and 5 bases from J, with 5 bases between. CDR3 size: 12 residues. For the CDR3, the DNA is TGTGCCAGCAGTTCCTTGACCGGGGAGCTGTTTTTT. Protein: CASSSLTGELFF.

V and J are TRBV7-3 and TRBJ1-2; D may be TRBD1 (5 bases). V was pared by 2 bases and J by 3 bases, with 7 bases between. Germline V gene data show CDR1 as SGHTA and CDR2 as FQGTGA. The CDR3 consists of 13 residues. CDR3 bases: TGTGCCAGCAGCTTAGGGGCAGACTATGGCTACACCTTC. Translated: CASSLGADYGYTF.

This rearrangement joins TRBV7-3 to TRBJ2-1, with no clear D. The CDR3 loop spans 15 amino acids. Germline CDR1 SGHTA, CDR2 FQGTGA. V shed 5 bases and J shed 0 bases, with 11 bases lying between them. The CDR3 is CASSADWSSYNEQFF. Here the CDR3 DNA reads TGTGCCAGCAGCGCCGACTGGAGCTCCTACAATGAGCAGTTCTTC.

CDR3 residues: CASSLLSGANSYEQYF. The CDR3 bases are TGTGCCAGCAGCTTATTATCAGGGGCGAACTCCTACGAGCAGTACTTC. The chain uses TRBV7-8 and TRBJ2-7; the D gene is possibly TRBD1 (6 bases). The CDR3 is 16 residues long. Germline V gives CDR1 SGHVS, CDR2 FQNEAQ. V was trimmed by 2 bases and J by 0 bases, leaving 14 bases between them.

V usage is TRBV5-1 and J usage is TRBJ2-5; D is possibly TRBD2 (8 bases). Germline lookup yields CDR1 SGHRS and CDR2 YFSETQ. The CDR3 is made up of 16 amino acids. The V and J ends lost 6 bases and 0 bases respectively, with 18 bases between them. CDR3 DNA: TGCGCCAGCACCAGGGGGGGAGCGGGAGACCAAGAGACCCAGTACTTC. Translating gives CASTRGGAGDQETQYF. The full variable domain, its missing parts supplied by reference TRBV5-1 and TRBJ2-5, is KAGVTQTPRYLIKTRGQQVTLSCSPISGHRSVSWYQQTPGQGLQFLFEYFSETQRNKGNFPGRFSGRQFSNSRSEMNVSTLELGDSALYLCASTRGGAGDQETQYFGPGTRLLVL.

This clone was found once. V gene TRBV12-5 combines with J gene TRBJ2-1, with 7 bases lining up with TRBD2. CDR1 LGHNT and CDR2 FRNRAP come from the germline V gene. This CDR3 is built from 11 residues. Written as DNA, the CDR3 is TGTGCCGTTGGGGGGGTCGGTGAGCAGTTCTTC. Translating it yields CAVGGVGEQFF.

The chain is built from TRBV6-2 or TRBV6-3 and TRBJ2-1; maybe TRBD1 (6 bases). Germline CDR1 and CDR2: MNHEY and SVGEGT. The CDR3 is 15 residues long. Between the trimmed V and J ends, which lost 2 bases and 10 bases, there was a span of 18 bases. The CDR3 bases are TGTGCCAGCAGTTACCCTCAGGACAGTCTCTACGAGCAGTTCTTC. Translation: CASSYPQDSLYEQFF.

This clone occurred a few times. The chain uses TRBV5-4 and TRBJ2-7, with a possible D match to TRBD2 (6 bases). Trimming removed 3 bases from V and 5 bases from J, with 15 bases in between. CDR1 and CDR2 (germline): SGHNT, YYREEE (reference sequence). This CDR3 has 14 amino acids. Written as DNA, the CDR3 is TGTGCCAGCAGCTCGGCCCGCGGGGACCACGAGCAGTACGTC. It is translated as CASSSARGDHEQYV.

The chain is built from TRBV30 and TRBJ2-7; D is unclear. The V gene lost 1 base and the J gene lost 1 base, with 5 bases spanning the gap. Germline V lookup: CDR1 GTSNPN, CDR2 SVGIG (reference sequence). The CDR3 is made up of 12 amino acids. CDR3 DNA: TGTGCCTGGAGTGACAGATCCTACGAGCAGTACTTC. Translating gives CAWSDRSYEQYF.

The chain links TRBV7-8 to TRBJ2-7; weak D call: TRBD2 (6 bases). Germline V gene lookup returns CDR1 SGHVS and CDR2 FQNEAQ. V lost 1 base, J lost 2 bases, and 15 bases lay in between. This CDR3 spans 16 amino acids. CDR3 sequence (DNA): TGTGCCAGCAGCTTAGTGGTGGGCGGGGTTACCTACGAGCAGTACGTC. Residues: CASSLVVGGVTYEQYV.

V and J are TRBV15 and TRBJ2-5; perhaps TRBD2 as D (6 bases). Germline CDR1 is LNHNV and CDR2 is YYDKDF (reference sequence). V was pared by 5 bases and J by 5 bases, with 18 bases between. The CDR3 contains 15 residues. In DNA, the CDR3 is TGTGCCACCAGCTCACTCCGGTGGGCGGGGGAGACCCAGTACTTC. Translated, it gives CATSSLRWAGETQYF. Full variable domain (missing parts from reference TRBV15 and TRBJ2-5): DAMVIQNPRYQVTQFGKPVTLSCSQTLNHNVMYWYQQKSSQAPKLLFHYYDKDFNNEADTPDNFQSRRPNTSFCFLDIRSPGLGDTAMYLCATSSLRWAGETQYFGPGTRLLVL.